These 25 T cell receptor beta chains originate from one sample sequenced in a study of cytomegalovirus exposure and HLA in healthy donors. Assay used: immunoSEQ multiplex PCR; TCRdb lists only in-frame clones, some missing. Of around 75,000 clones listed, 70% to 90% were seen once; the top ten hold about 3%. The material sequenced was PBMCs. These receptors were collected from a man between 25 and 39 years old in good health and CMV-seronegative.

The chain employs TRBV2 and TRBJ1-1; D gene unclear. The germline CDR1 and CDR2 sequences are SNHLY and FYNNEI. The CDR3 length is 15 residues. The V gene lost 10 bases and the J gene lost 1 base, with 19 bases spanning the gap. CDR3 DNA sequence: TGTGCCACCGATTTGGGCGTCATGGGGAACACTGAAGCTTTCTTT. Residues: CATDLGVMGNTEAFF.

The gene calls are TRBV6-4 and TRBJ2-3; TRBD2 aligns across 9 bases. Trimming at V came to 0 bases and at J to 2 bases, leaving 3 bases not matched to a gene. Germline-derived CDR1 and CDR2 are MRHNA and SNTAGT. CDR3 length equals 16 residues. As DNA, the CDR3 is TGTGCCAGCAGTGACTCCACTAGCGGGCACACAGATACGCAGTATTTT. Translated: CASSDSTSGHTDTQYF.

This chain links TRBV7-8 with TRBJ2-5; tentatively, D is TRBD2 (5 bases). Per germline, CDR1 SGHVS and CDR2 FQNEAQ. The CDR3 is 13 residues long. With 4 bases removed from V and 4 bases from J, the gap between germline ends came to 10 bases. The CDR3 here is CASSSGWRETQYF. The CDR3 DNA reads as TGTGCCAGCAGCTCGGGATGGCGAGAGACCCAGTACTTC.

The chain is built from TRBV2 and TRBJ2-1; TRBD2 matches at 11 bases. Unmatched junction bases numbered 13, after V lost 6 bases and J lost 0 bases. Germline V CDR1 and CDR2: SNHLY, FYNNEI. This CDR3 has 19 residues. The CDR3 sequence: CASSYPTSGNSRSYNEQFF. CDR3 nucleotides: TGTGCCAGCAGCTACCCGACTAGCGGGAACTCCCGCTCCTACAATGAGCAGTTCTTC.

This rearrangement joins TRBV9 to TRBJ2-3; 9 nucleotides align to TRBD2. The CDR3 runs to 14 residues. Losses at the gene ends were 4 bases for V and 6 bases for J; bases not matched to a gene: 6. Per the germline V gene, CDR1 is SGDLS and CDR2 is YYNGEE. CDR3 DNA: TGTGCCAGCAGCACGACTAGCGGCGGGGATACGCAGTATTTT. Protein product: CASSTTSGGDTQYF.

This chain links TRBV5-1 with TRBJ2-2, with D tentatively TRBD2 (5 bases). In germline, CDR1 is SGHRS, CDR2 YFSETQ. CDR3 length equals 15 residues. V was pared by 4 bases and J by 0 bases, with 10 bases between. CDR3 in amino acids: CASSRAAANTGELFF. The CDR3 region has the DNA TGCGCCAGCAGCCGAGCGGCGGCGAACACCGGGGAGCTGTTTTTT.

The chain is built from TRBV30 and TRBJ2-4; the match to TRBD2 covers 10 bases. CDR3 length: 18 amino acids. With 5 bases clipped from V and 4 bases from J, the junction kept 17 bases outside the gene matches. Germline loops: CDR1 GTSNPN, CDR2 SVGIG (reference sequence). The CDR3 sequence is CAWVPLRLAGRDKNIQYF. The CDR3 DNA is TGTGCCTGGGTCCCTCTTAGACTAGCGGGCCGGGATAAAAACATTCAGTACTTC.

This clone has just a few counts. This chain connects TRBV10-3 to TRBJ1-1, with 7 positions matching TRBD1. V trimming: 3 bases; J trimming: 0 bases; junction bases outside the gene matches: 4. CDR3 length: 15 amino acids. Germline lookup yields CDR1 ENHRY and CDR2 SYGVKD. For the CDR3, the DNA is TGTGCCATCAGTGAAACAGGGGAAATGAACACTGAAGCTTTCTTT. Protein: CAISETGEMNTEAFF.

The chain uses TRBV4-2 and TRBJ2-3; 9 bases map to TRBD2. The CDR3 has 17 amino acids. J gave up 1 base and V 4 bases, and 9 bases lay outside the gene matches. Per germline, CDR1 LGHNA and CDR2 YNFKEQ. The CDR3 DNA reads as TGTGCCAGCAGCCGCGGCGCGGGAGGGAAAGGCACAGATACGCAGTATTTT. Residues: CASSRGAGGKGTDTQYF.

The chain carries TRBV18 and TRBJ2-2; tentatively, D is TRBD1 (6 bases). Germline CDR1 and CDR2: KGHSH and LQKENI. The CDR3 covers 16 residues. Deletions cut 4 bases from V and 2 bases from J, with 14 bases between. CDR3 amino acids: CASSRAGQKNTGELFF. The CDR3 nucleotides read TGTGCCAGCTCACGAGCTGGACAGAAAAACACCGGGGAGCTGTTTTTT. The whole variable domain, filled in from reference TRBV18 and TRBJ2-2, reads NAGVMQNPRHLVRRRGQEARLRCSPMKGHSHVYWYRQLPEEGLKFMVYLQKENIIDESGMPKERFSAEFPKEGPSILRIQQVVRGDSAAYFCASSRAGQKNTGELFFGEGSRLTVL.

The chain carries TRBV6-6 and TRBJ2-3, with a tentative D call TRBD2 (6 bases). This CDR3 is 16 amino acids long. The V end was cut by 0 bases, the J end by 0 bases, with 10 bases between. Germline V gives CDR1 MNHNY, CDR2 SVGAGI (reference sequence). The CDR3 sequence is CASSYSLRESTDTQYF. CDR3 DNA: TGTGCCAGCAGTTACTCTTTGCGGGAAAGCACAGATACGCAGTATTTT.

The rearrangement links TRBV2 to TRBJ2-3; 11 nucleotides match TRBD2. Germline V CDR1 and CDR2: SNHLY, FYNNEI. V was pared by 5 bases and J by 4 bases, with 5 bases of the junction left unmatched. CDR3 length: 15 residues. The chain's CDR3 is CASSLSGRASDTQYF. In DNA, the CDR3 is TGTGCCAGCAGTCTTAGCGGGAGGGCTTCAGATACGCAGTATTTT.

As DNA, the CDR3 is TGTGCTAGTGGTTCCCGGGGGAGCTCCTACAATGAGCAGTTCTTC. Encoded protein: CASGSRGSSYNEQFF. The rearrangement joins TRBV12-5 to TRBJ2-1; possibly TRBD2 for D (6 bases). The germline V gene encodes CDR1 LGHNT and CDR2 FRNRAP. The CDR3 contains 15 residues. V dropped 4 bases and J dropped 0 bases, with 10 bases sitting between them.

CDR3 protein: CASSVADGFRFRGGYTF. CDR3 DNA: TGTGCCAGCAGCGTAGCCGACGGATTCCGCTTCCGGGGGGGCTACACCTTC. The chain joins TRBV9 to TRBJ1-2, with D maybe TRBD1 (5 bases). CDR1 and CDR2 (germline): SGDLS, YYNGEE. The CDR3 length is 17 residues. Trimming took 0 bases from V and 8 from J, leaving 23 bases between them.

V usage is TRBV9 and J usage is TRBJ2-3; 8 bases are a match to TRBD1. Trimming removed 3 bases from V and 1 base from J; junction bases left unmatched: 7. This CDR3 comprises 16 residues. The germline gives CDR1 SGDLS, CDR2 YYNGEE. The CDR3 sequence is CASSGLQGERTDTQYF. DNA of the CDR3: TGTGCCAGCAGCGGACTACAGGGGGAACGCACAGATACGCAGTATTTT. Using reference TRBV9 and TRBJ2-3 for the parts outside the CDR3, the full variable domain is DSGVTQTPKHLITATGQRVTLRCSPRSGDLSVYWYQQSLDQGLQFLIQYYNGEERAKGNILERFSAQQFPDLHSELNLSSLELGDSALYFCASSGLQGERTDTQYFGPGTRLTVL.

The CDR3 reads CASSLTPQDGYTF. The DNA for the CDR3 is TGTGCCAGCAGCTTAACCCCACAGGATGGCTACACCTTC. The chain joins TRBV7-2 to TRBJ1-2; TRBD1 might be the D (5 bases). The V and J ends lost 2 bases and 6 bases respectively, with 10 bases between them. Germline assignment: CDR1 SGHTA and CDR2 FQGNSA. The CDR3 runs to 13 residues.

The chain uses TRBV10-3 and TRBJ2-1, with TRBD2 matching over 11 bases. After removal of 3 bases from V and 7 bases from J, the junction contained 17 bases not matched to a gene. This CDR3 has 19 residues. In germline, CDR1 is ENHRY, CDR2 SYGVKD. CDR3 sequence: CAISDPLRLAGIEVNEQFF. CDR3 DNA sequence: TGTGCCATCAGTGACCCTTTGAGACTAGCGGGGATAGAGGTGAATGAGCAGTTCTTC.

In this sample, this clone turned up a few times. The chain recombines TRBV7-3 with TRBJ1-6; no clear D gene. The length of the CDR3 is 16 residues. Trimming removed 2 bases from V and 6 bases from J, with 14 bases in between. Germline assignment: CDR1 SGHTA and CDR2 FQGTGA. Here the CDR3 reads CASSLYPARLNSPLHF. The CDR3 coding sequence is TGTGCCAGCAGCTTATACCCGGCCAGACTTAATTCACCCCTCCACTTT.

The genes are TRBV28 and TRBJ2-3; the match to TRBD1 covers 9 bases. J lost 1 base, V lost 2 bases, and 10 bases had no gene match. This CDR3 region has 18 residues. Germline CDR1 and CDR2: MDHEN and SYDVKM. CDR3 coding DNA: TGTGCCAGCAGTTTAAGGGACCGGGACAGGGTAGGCACAGATACGCAGTATTTT. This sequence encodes CASSLRDRDRVGTDTQYF.

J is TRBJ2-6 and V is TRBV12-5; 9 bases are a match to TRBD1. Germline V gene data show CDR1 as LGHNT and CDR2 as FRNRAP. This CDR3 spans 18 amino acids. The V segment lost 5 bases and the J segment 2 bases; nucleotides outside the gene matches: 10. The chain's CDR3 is CASGAPGTGFPGANVLTF. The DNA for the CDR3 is TGTGCTAGTGGTGCCCCCGGGACAGGGTTTCCTGGGGCCAACGTCCTGACTTTC. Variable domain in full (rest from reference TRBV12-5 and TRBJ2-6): DARVTQTPRHKVTEMGQEVTMRCQPILGHNTVFWYRQTMMQGLELLAYFRNRAPLDDSGMPKDRFSAEMPDATLATLKIQPSEPRDSAVYFCASGAPGTGFPGANVLTFGAGSRLTVL.

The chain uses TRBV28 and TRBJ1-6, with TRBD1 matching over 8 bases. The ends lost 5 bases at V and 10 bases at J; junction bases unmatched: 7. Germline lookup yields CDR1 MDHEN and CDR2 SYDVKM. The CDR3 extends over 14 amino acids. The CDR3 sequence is CASSTGQGSSPLHF. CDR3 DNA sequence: TGTGCCAGCAGTACAGGACAGGGATCCTCACCCCTCCACTTT. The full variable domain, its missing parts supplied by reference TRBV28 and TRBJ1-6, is DVKVTQSSRYLVKRTGEKVFLECVQDMDHENMFWYRQDPGLGLRLIYFSYDVKMKEKGDIPEGYSVSREKKERFSLILESASTNQTSMYLCASSTGQGSSPLHFGNGTRLTVT.

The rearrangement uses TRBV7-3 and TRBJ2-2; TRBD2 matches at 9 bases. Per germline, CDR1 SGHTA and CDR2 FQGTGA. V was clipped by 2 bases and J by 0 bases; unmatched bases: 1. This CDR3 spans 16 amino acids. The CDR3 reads CASSLQRGANTGELFF. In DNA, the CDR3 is TGTGCCAGCAGCTTACAGCGGGGGGCGAACACCGGGGAGCTGTTTTTT.

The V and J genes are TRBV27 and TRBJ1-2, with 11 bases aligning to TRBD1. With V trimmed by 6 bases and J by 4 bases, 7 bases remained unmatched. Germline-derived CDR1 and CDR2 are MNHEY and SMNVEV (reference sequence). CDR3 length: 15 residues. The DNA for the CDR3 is TGTGCCAGCAGCCAGGACAGGGGGCGCGGCTATGGCTACACCTTC. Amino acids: CASSQDRGRGYGYTF.

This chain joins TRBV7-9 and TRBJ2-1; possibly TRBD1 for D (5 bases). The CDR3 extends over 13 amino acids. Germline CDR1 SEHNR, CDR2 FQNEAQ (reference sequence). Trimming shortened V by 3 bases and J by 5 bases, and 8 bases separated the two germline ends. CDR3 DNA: TGTGCCAGCAGCTTCGAGACAGACAATGAGCAGTTCTTC. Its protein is CASSFETDNEQFF.

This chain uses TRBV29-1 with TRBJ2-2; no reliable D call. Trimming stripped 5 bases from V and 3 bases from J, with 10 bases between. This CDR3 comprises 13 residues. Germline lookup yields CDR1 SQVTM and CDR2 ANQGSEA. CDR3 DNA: TGCAGCGTTCGGGTGGCGTACACCGGGGAGCTGTTTTTT. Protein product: CSVRVAYTGELFF.